One and the same sample provided the 13 T cell receptor beta chains below, sequenced in a study of T cell changes during pregnancy in multiple sclerosis. TCRdb keeps only in-frame clones here, not all; method: immunoSEQ multiplex PCR. The sample includes around 25,000 clones, 86% of them seen just once. This specimen was CD8+ T cells from peripheral blood mononuclear cells, taken in the first trimester of pregnancy. Receptor source: a female donor in good health, enrolled as a control in a pregnancy study.

The V and J genes are TRBV13 and TRBJ2-6, with D perhaps matching TRBD2 (6 bases). The CDR3 has 18 residues. Trimming left V 4 bases short and J 0 bases short, with 16 bases between. Germline lookup yields CDR1 PRHDT and CDR2 FYEKMQ (reference sequence). The CDR3 loop is CASSSRGYKLSGANVLTF. CDR3 in DNA: TGTGCCAGCAGCTCGCGGGGCTACAAACTCTCTGGGGCCAACGTCCTGACTTTC.

This chain uses TRBV9 with TRBJ2-3, with D unresolved. Trimming pared 0 bases from V and 3 bases from J, leaving 2 bases between. The CDR3 loop spans 12 amino acids. Germline CDR1 reads SGDLS; CDR2 reads YYNGEE. For the CDR3, the DNA is TGTGCCAGCAGCGTAGTAACAGATACGCAGTATTTT. Translating it yields CASSVVTDTQYF. Variable domain in full (rest from reference TRBV9 and TRBJ2-3): DSGVTQTPKHLITATGQRVTLRCSPRSGDLSVYWYQQSLDQGLQFLIQYYNGEERAKGNILERFSAQQFPDLHSELNLSSLELGDSALYFCASSVVTDTQYFGPGTRLTVL.

The chain is built from TRBV7-9 and TRBJ2-1; 7 positions agree with TRBD1. The CDR3 is 16 residues long. Germline V lookup: CDR1 SEHNR, CDR2 FQNEAQ (reference sequence). Trimming at V came to 3 bases and at J to 5 bases, leaving 10 bases not matched to a gene. The CDR3 DNA reads TGTGCCAGCAGCTTCGCCGACAGGGAAGTCCACAATGAGCAGTTCTTC. It encodes CASSFADREVHNEQFF.

This chain links TRBV7-9 with TRBJ2-7; no firm D call. CDR1 SEHNR and CDR2 FQNEAQ come from the germline V gene (reference sequence). This CDR3 contains 15 residues. Trimming took 1 base from V and 6 from J, leaving 16 bases between them. The CDR3 is CASSLGGSVASEQYF. The CDR3 DNA sequence: TGTGCCAGCAGCTTAGGCGGATCCGTCGCGTCCGAGCAGTACTTC.

The gene calls are TRBV7-6 and TRBJ2-1; 12 bases fit TRBD2. Germline V gene lookup returns CDR1 SGHVS and CDR2 FNYEAQ. V lost 5 bases, J lost 7 bases, and 18 bases stayed unmatched. The CDR3 is 19 amino acids. The CDR3 loop reads CASSRLAGAPKIIRNEQFF. The CDR3, as DNA: TGTGCCAGCAGCCGACTAGCGGGGGCGCCTAAAATAATCAGGAATGAGCAGTTCTTC.

The CDR3 region has the DNA TGTGCCAGCAGCTCGCCAGGGCTTCCAGATACGCAGTATTTT. Protein: CASSSPGLPDTQYF. The chain combines TRBV7-9 with TRBJ2-3, with D perhaps matching TRBD1 (5 bases). Trimming pared 4 bases from V and 4 bases from J, leaving 12 bases between. Germline CDR1 is SEHNR and CDR2 is FQNEAQ (reference sequence). This CDR3 region has 14 residues.

The rearrangement joins TRBV19 to TRBJ1-3; D call uncertain. Germline V gene data show CDR1 as LNHDA and CDR2 as SQIVND (reference sequence). Trimming cost V 1 base and J 0 bases, with 10 bases left between them. The CDR3 contains 16 residues. DNA for the CDR3: TGTGCCAGTAGTATAGGGAGCTCTATCTCTGGAAACACCATATATTTT. This encodes CASSIGSSISGNTIYF. The entire variable domain, with the rest obtained from reference TRBV19 and TRBJ1-3, is as follows: DGGITQSPKYLFRKEGQNVTLSCEQNLNHDAMYWYRQDPGQGLRLIYYSQIVNDFQKGDIAEGYSVSREKKESFPLTVTSAQKNPTAFYLCASSIGSSISGNTIYFGEGSWLTVV.

This clone was detected only a few times. The sample has other DNA sequences that encode this CDR3 too. This chain joins TRBV19 and TRBJ2-5, with D possibly TRBD2 on 6 matching bases. V lost 1 base and J 3 bases, leaving 9 bases between the germline ends. CDR3 size: 14 residues. Germline CDR1 reads LNHDA; CDR2 reads SQIVND (reference sequence). For the CDR3, the DNA is TGTGCCAGTAGTATAGCGGGGGATGAAGAGACCCAGTACTTC. Protein sequence: CASSIAGDEETQYF.

This chain connects TRBV11-2 to TRBJ2-7; perhaps TRBD1 as D (5 bases). The CDR3 has 14 amino acids. Trimming took off 1 base at V and 4 bases at J, with 11 bases between the two ends. Germline V gene lookup returns CDR1 SGHAT and CDR2 FQNNGV. The CDR3 DNA is TGTGCCAGCAGCTTAGTCACAGGCGGATACGAGCAGTACTTC. Its protein product is CASSLVTGGYEQYF.

The chain couples TRBV5-6 to TRBJ2-1, with D perhaps TRBD1 (5 bases). V lost 3 bases and J lost 5, with 15 bases in between. The CDR3 is 15 residues long. Per the germline V gene, CDR1 is SGHDT and CDR2 is YYEEEE. The CDR3: CASSSPYRNHNEQFF. In DNA, the CDR3 is TGTGCCAGCAGCTCCCCCTACAGGAACCACAATGAGCAGTTCTTC.

The chain recombines TRBV9 with TRBJ1-1, with a tentative D call TRBD1 (6 bases). V gave up 3 bases and J gave up 0 bases, with 9 bases separating them. The CDR3 spans 14 residues. The V gene's germline CDR1 is SGDLS and CDR2 YYNGEE. In DNA form, the CDR3 reads TGTGCCAGCAGCGCAAGGGGGATGAACACTGAAGCTTTCTTT. Protein sequence: CASSARGMNTEAFF.

The gene calls are TRBV9 and TRBJ2-5, with 7 bases lining up with TRBD2. The germline CDR1 and CDR2 sequences are SGDLS and YYNGEE. The V gene end was trimmed by 4 bases and the J gene end by 2 bases; junction bases not matched to a gene: 8. This CDR3 region has 15 residues. The CDR3 nucleotides are TGTGCCAGCAGCCCACAGCTAGCGGTGCAAGAGACCCAGTACTTC. Translated, it gives CASSPQLAVQETQYF.

J is TRBJ2-1 and V is TRBV19, with 7 bases fitting TRBD1. This CDR3 spans 11 amino acids. The germline gives CDR1 LNHDA, CDR2 SQIVND (reference sequence). J gave up 9 bases and V 7 bases, and 3 bases lay outside the gene matches. The chain's CDR3 is CASIRGREQFF. The CDR3 DNA sequence: TGTGCCAGTATTAGGGGGCGTGAGCAGTTCTTC.